The 26 T cell receptor beta chains reported below all come from one sample, sequenced in a study of radiation and T cells in renal cell carcinoma. This table comes from immunoSEQ multiplex PCR, and its TCRdb copy is limited to in-frame clones, with some not included. This repertoire shows some 95,000 clones, approximately 86% found once; its top ten account for roughly 8%. The sample's time point: baseline pretreatment blood. Treatment denoted: 15 Gy SBRT to primary tumor, nephrectomy 4 weeks later. The input for sequencing was blood, taken from a patient whose treatment included radiotherapy and nephrectomy. The receptors shown here come from a man aged 50 to 60 with renal cell carcinoma.

This chain connects TRBV18 to TRBJ2-3, with TRBD2 identical over 11 bases. Trimming at V came to 5 bases and at J to 1 base, leaving 2 bases not matched to a gene. Germline CDR1 and CDR2: KGHSH and LQKENI. CDR3 length: 15 residues. The CDR3 region has the DNA TGTGCCAGCTCAACGACTAGCGGGGGCACAGATACGCAGTATTTT. Amino acid sequence: CASSTTSGGTDTQYF.

The chain recombines TRBV4-1 with TRBJ2-7; D possibly corresponds to TRBD2 (6 bases). V was pared by 2 bases and J by 4 bases, with 18 bases between. Germline V gives CDR1 MGHRA, CDR2 YSYEKL. This CDR3 is built from 16 residues. DNA of the CDR3: TGCGCCAGCAGCCAATTATTCAGGGAGGTAGGGTACGAGCAGTACTTC. Its protein product is CASSQLFREVGYEQYF.

This sequence joins TRBV5-4 and TRBJ2-1; a possible D gene is TRBD2 (6 bases). CDR3 length: 15 amino acids. Germline values: CDR1 SGHNT, CDR2 YYREEE (reference sequence). Trimming removed 0 bases from V and 4 bases from J, with 11 bases in between. CDR3 amino acids: CASSLASGEYNEQFF. The CDR3 bases are TGTGCCAGCAGCTTGGCATCGGGAGAGTACAATGAGCAGTTCTTC. Full variable domain (missing parts from reference TRBV5-4 and TRBJ2-1): ETGVTQSPTHLIKTRGQQVTLRCSSQSGHNTVSWYQQALGQGPQFIFQYYREEENGRGNFPPRFSGLQFPNYSSELNVNALELDDSALYLCASSLASGEYNEQFFGPGTRLTVL.

The chain has TRBV4-1 and TRBJ1-1; no firm D call. Looked up from germline, CDR1 is MGHRA and CDR2 is YSYEKL. This CDR3 is 14 amino acids long. Deletions cut 0 bases from V and 7 bases from J, with 12 bases between. The CDR3 spells CASSQDFEDGEAFF. The CDR3, as DNA: TGCGCCAGCAGCCAAGATTTTGAGGACGGTGAAGCTTTCTTT.

The gene calls are TRBV11-1 and TRBJ1-6; D is possibly TRBD1 (5 bases). Trimming removed 5 bases at V and 5 bases at J, with 16 bases between. This CDR3 comprises 16 residues. Germline V lookup: CDR1 SGHAT, CDR2 FQDESV (reference sequence). The CDR3 region has the DNA TGTGCCAGCAGCCCGAGCGGGACGACTAATAATTCACCCCTCCACTTT. Its protein is CASSPSGTTNNSPLHF.

V gene TRBV5-1 combines with J gene TRBJ2-1; D is perhaps TRBD2 (7 bases). Looked up from germline, CDR1 is SGHRS and CDR2 is YFSETQ. CDR3 length equals 15 residues. V lost 4 bases and J lost 0, with 11 bases in between. The CDR3 sequence: CASSHGGASYNEQFF. The CDR3 DNA follows: TGCGCCAGCAGCCATGGGGGGGCCTCCTACAATGAGCAGTTCTTC.

The V call is TRBV28, the J call TRBJ2-7, with 8 bases fitting TRBD1. The V segment lost 5 bases and the J segment 5 bases; nucleotides outside the gene matches: 5. This CDR3 spans 13 amino acids. From germline, CDR1 is MDHEN and CDR2 SYDVKM. The DNA for the CDR3 is TGTGCCAGCAGTCCCGACAGGGGCCACGAGCAGTACTTC. This encodes CASSPDRGHEQYF.

The rearrangement joins TRBV4-2 to TRBJ2-4; the D gene is possibly TRBD1 (5 bases). The germline gives CDR1 LGHNA, CDR2 YNFKEQ. The ends were cut back, 0 bases at V and 5 bases at J, with 11 bases in the middle. The CDR3 extends over 15 amino acids. The CDR3, as DNA: TGTGCCAGCAGCCAAGAAGTCGGCAGGGAAAACATTCAGTACTTC. This sequence encodes CASSQEVGRENIQYF.

The chain couples TRBV15 to TRBJ2-5; the match to TRBD2 covers 8 bases. CDR1 and CDR2 from the germline V gene are LNHNV and YYDKDF (reference sequence). V dropped 3 bases and J dropped 3; count of bases not matched to a gene: 12. The CDR3 runs 17 residues. The DNA for the CDR3 is TGTGCCACCAGCAGGGGGGGTACTAGCGGCTTAAAAGAGACCCAGTACTTC. The encoded protein is CATSRGGTSGLKETQYF.

The chain has TRBV7-8 and TRBJ2-4; 7 bases fit TRBD2. Germline CDR1 reads SGHVS; CDR2 reads FQNEAQ. This CDR3 is built from 15 residues. The trim removed 3 bases at V and 0 bases at J, leaving 2 bases unmatched. CDR3 nucleotide sequence: TGTGCCAGCAGCTTTAGCGGGCAAGCCAAAAACATTCAGTACTTC. This sequence encodes CASSFSGQAKNIQYF.

The chain uses TRBV15 and TRBJ1-2, with unresolved D. V lost 0 bases, J lost 1 base, and 15 bases lay in between. The CDR3 extends over 17 amino acids. Germline loops: CDR1 LNHNV, CDR2 YYDKDF (reference sequence). The CDR3 sequence is CATSRDREVGINYGYTF. The CDR3 nucleotides read TGTGCCACCAGCAGAGATCGGGAAGTCGGTATTAACTATGGCTACACCTTC.

The rearrangement joins TRBV2 to TRBJ2-2; the D is unclear. V lost 3 bases and J lost 2, with 7 bases in between. The CDR3 loop spans 14 amino acids. CDR1 SNHLY and CDR2 FYNNEI come from the germline V gene. The DNA of the CDR3 is TGTGCCAGCAGTGAGGGCGCAAACACCGGGGAGCTGTTTTTT. Its protein product is CASSEGANTGELFF.

The J gene is TRBJ2-2, the V gene TRBV11-2, with 10 bases aligning to TRBD2. CDR3 size: 16 residues. The ends lost 7 bases at V and 7 bases at J; junction bases unmatched: 12. The germline V gene has CDR1 SGHAT and CDR2 FQNNGV. The CDR3 DNA is TGTGCCAGCAACTCTAGCGGGAGAATGTCTGGCGGGGAGCTGTTTTTT. Encoded protein: CASNSSGRMSGGELFF.

The rearrangement links TRBV5-1 to TRBJ2-1, with TRBD1 matching 9 bases. V lost 5 bases, J lost 7 bases, and 10 bases stayed unmatched. Germline V CDR1 and CDR2: SGHRS, YFSETQ. This CDR3 contains 15 residues. The CDR3 sequence is CASSRLTGGRNEQFF. The CDR3 nucleotides read TGCGCCAGCAGTAGATTAACAGGGGGCCGAAATGAGCAGTTCTTC.

The gene calls are TRBV7-9 and TRBJ2-2; the D gene is possibly TRBD2 (5 bases). Trimming left V 6 bases short and J 6 bases short, with 14 bases between. Germline V gene data show CDR1 as SEHNR and CDR2 as FQNEAQ (reference sequence). The CDR3 is made up of 14 amino acids. The CDR3 here is CASSSAPSPGELFF. CDR3 DNA: TGTGCCAGCAGTTCTGCCCCTAGCCCCGGGGAGCTGTTTTTT.

The rearrangement joins TRBV7-6 to TRBJ2-7; weak D call: TRBD2 (5 bases). Germline CDR1 SGHVS, CDR2 FNYEAQ. The CDR3 is 14 amino acids. V shed 6 bases and J shed 0 bases, with 12 bases lying between them. The CDR3 DNA reads TGTGCCAGCAGTGAGGGCGGAGCCTCCTACGAGCAGTACTTC. Translated, it gives CASSEGGASYEQYF. Together with reference TRBV7-6 and TRBJ2-7, the CDR3 gives the full variable domain: GAGVSQSPRYKVTKRGQDVALRCDPISGHVSLYWYRQALGQGPEFLTYFNYEAQQDKSGLPNDRFSAERPEGSISTLTIQRTEQRDSAMYRCASSEGGASYEQYFGPGTRLTVT.

The genes are TRBV29-1 and TRBJ2-7; tentatively, D is TRBD1 or TRBD2 (5 bases each). This CDR3 is 16 amino acids long. Germline assignment: CDR1 SQVTM and CDR2 ANQGSEA. The V and J ends lost 4 bases and 7 bases respectively, with 26 bases between them. CDR3: CSVVPDNRISRREQYF. CDR3 nucleotide sequence: TGCAGCGTTGTTCCGGACAATAGAATCTCACGGAGGGAGCAGTACTTC.

This chain connects TRBV5-1 to TRBJ1-6, with 7 bases identical to TRBD1. V lost 3 bases and J lost 0; bases outside the gene matches: 9. Germline V gene sequence: CDR1 SGHRS, CDR2 YFSETQ. The CDR3 sequence is 18 residues long. The CDR3 is CASSYGTAESSYNSPLHF. CDR3 DNA sequence: TGCGCCAGCAGCTACGGGACAGCCGAGAGCTCCTATAATTCACCCCTCCACTTT.

The table lists this clone with a few counts. The chain has TRBV5-1 and TRBJ1-1; possibly TRBD1 for D (6 bases). This CDR3 region has 15 residues. Trimming removed 1 base from V and 4 bases from J, with 14 bases in between. Germline lookup yields CDR1 SGHRS and CDR2 YFSETQ. The CDR3 protein is CASSLSGAVITEAFF. CDR3 nucleotides: TGCGCCAGCAGCTTGTCAGGGGCTGTGATCACTGAAGCTTTCTTT.

The V and J genes are TRBV10-1 and TRBJ2-1, with 7 bases fitting TRBD1. The V and J ends lost 11 bases and 4 bases, in that order; junction bases with no gene match: 8. The CDR3 consists of 13 residues. CDR1 is WNHNN, CDR2 SYGVQD, per germline (reference sequence). The CDR3 DNA reads TGCGCCGCGCCGGGACAGAATTACAATGAGCAGTTCTTC. Translation gives CAAPGQNYNEQFF.

The V call is TRBV5-1, the J call TRBJ1-1; a possible D gene is TRBD1 (6 bases). V was trimmed by 3 bases and J by 6 bases, leaving 6 bases between them. This CDR3 comprises 11 residues. Germline V gene lookup returns CDR1 SGHRS and CDR2 YFSETQ. The CDR3 is CASSSGAEAFF. DNA for the CDR3: TGCGCCAGCAGCTCAGGGGCTGAAGCTTTCTTT.

The chain joins TRBV27 to TRBJ2-7; 7 bases are shared with TRBD2. The length of the CDR3 is 13 residues. The V gene end was trimmed by 3 bases and the J gene end by 2 bases; junction bases not matched to a gene: 1. Per germline, CDR1 MNHEY and CDR2 SMNVEV (reference sequence). This CDR3 reads CASSLRGTYEQYF. The CDR3 DNA is TGTGCCAGCAGTTTGCGGGGGACCTACGAGCAGTACTTC.

The chain has TRBV6-5 and TRBJ2-3; D is ambiguous. Germline V lookup: CDR1 MNHEY, CDR2 SVGAGI. Deletions cut 2 bases from V and 2 bases from J, with 11 bases between. The CDR3 totals 15 residues. Here the CDR3 reads CASSYVAPSTDTQYF. The CDR3 coding sequence is TGTGCCAGCAGTTACGTTGCCCCATCCACAGATACGCAGTATTTT.

Points on this clone: One end of the junction does not line up with germline, which may come from a read error. The V and J genes are TRBV7-7 and TRBJ2-1, with D tentatively TRBD1 (6 bases). The length of the CDR3 is 15 residues. Germline CDR1 reads SSHAT; CDR2 reads FNYEAQ (reference sequence). CDR3 sequence reads: CASSLAEGVYNEQFF. The CDR3 DNA reads TGTGCTAGCAGCTTAGCAGAGGGGGTTTACAATGAGCAGTTCTTC.

The chain uses TRBV30 and TRBJ2-5; possibly TRBD1 or TRBD2 for D (7 bases each). Trimming pared 4 bases from V and 7 bases from J, leaving 16 bases between. Germline V CDR1 and CDR2: GTSNPN, SVGIG (reference sequence). CDR3 length equals 13 residues. Written as DNA, the CDR3 is TGTGCCTGGAAAAAGCCAGGGGGGGGGACCCAGTACTTC. Its translation is CAWKKPGGGTQYF.

The chain links TRBV4-3 to TRBJ2-1; D unclear. The V and J ends lost 3 bases and 10 bases respectively, with 13 bases between them. This CDR3 contains 13 residues. Germline CDR1 and CDR2: LGHNA and YSLEER. DNA for the CDR3: TGCGCCAGCAGCCAGGGGTTGGTAAGCGAGCAGTTCTTC. Encoded protein: CASSQGLVSEQFF.